Following are 14 T cell receptor beta chains from one sample sequenced in a study of cytomegalovirus exposure and HLA in healthy donors. With 60 Vbeta and 13 Jbeta primers, the PCR was carried out. Measured with immunoSEQ multiplex PCR; TCRdb has only the in-frame clones, and not every one. This table has 85,000 to 130,000 clones, roughly 77% appearing once. Material for sequencing was PBMCs. These receptors all stem from a woman aged 45-65 years in good health and CMV-seropositive.

The chain uses TRBV6-5 and TRBJ2-5, with D possibly TRBD1 on 6 matching bases. V was clipped by 5 bases and J by 4 bases, with 17 bases between them. The CDR3 covers 15 residues. The germline CDR1 and CDR2 sequences are MNHEY and SVGAGI. This CDR3 is CASSVRQGPGETQYF. The CDR3 region has the DNA TGTGCCAGCAGTGTTCGGCAGGGGCCCGGAGAGACCCAGTACTTC.

The CDR3 DNA reads as TGTGCCAGCAGCGCTACCCCCGGGACTCCAACCGGAACCGGGGAGCTGTTTTTT. Its protein is CASSATPGTPTGTGELFF. The chain joins TRBV9 to TRBJ2-2, with D possibly being TRBD2 (6 bases). The germline V and J ends were trimmed by 3 bases and 5 bases, with 23 bases remaining between them. The germline V gene encodes CDR1 SGDLS and CDR2 YYNGEE. This CDR3 comprises 18 residues.

The chain has TRBV9 and TRBJ1-6, with a tentative D call TRBD1 (5 bases). From germline, CDR1 is SGDLS and CDR2 YYNGEE. This CDR3 has 13 residues. Trimming cost V 0 bases and J 7 bases, with 5 bases left between them. For the CDR3, the DNA is TGTGCCAGCAGCGTAGCAGGGAATTCACCCCTCCACTTT. It specifies CASSVAGNSPLHF.

This clone was picked up one time. The V gene is TRBV10-3, the J gene TRBJ2-1; weak D call: TRBD1 (5 bases). Germline lookup yields CDR1 ENHRY and CDR2 SYGVKD. Trimming took 7 bases from V and 1 from J, leaving 17 bases between them. The CDR3 covers 16 residues. In DNA, the CDR3 is TGTGCCATCATGAGCAGGGATGGGGTGTCCTACAATGAGCAGTTCTTC. This codes for CAIMSRDGVSYNEQFF.

The V call is TRBV11-1, the J call TRBJ2-1, with D unresolved. The germline CDR1 and CDR2 sequences are SGHAT and FQDESV (reference sequence). CDR3 length equals 13 residues. Trimming removed 1 base from V and 7 bases from J, with 8 bases in between. CDR3 nucleotides: TGTGCCAGCAGCTTAGGACTGTCTAATGAGCAGTTCTTC. This sequence encodes CASSLGLSNEQFF. Filled out from reference TRBV11-1 and TRBJ2-1, the complete variable domain reads EAEVAQSPRYKITEKSQAVAFWCDPISGHATLYWYRQILGQGPELLVQFQDESVVDDSQLPKDRFSAERLKGVDSTLKIQPAELGDSAMYLCASSLGLSNEQFFGPGTRLTVL.

This clone appeared a single time. The chain carries TRBV4-1 and TRBJ2-1, with 10 bases identical to TRBD2. Germline V gene data show CDR1 as MGHRA and CDR2 as YSYEKL. The length of the CDR3 is 15 residues. The ends lost 4 bases at V and 6 bases at J; junction bases unmatched: 6. This CDR3 is CASSLGLAVINEQFF. In nucleotides, the CDR3 is TGCGCCAGCAGCCTCGGACTAGCGGTAATCAATGAGCAGTTCTTC.

This sequence joins TRBV7-6 and TRBJ2-7; 8 bases match TRBD2. The CDR3 runs to 15 residues. Unmatched junction bases numbered 11, after V lost 4 bases and J lost 6 bases. Germline CDR1 SGHVS, CDR2 FNYEAQ. CDR3 protein: CASSSVAGSGREQYF. For the CDR3, the DNA is TGTGCCAGCAGCTCCGTAGCGGGGTCTGGTCGCGAGCAGTACTTC.

This sequence joins TRBV7-9 and TRBJ2-7; TRBD1 agrees at 8 bases. The CDR3 length is 15 residues. J gave up 5 bases and V 0 bases, and 6 bases lay outside the gene matches. Germline V gene sequence: CDR1 SEHNR, CDR2 FQNEAQ (reference sequence). CDR3 sequence: CASSLARTGSDEQYF. DNA of the CDR3: TGTGCCAGCAGCTTAGCGAGGACAGGGTCGGACGAGCAGTACTTC.

This clone was detected only once. The rearrangement joins TRBV4-1 to TRBJ1-1; D may be TRBD1 (6 bases). This CDR3 has 14 residues. V dropped 0 bases and J dropped 6 bases, with 11 bases sitting between them. The germline gives CDR1 MGHRA, CDR2 YSYEKL. The CDR3 DNA is TGCGCCAGCAGCCAAGAGCAGGGGTTCTCTGAAGCTTTCTTT. It translates to CASSQEQGFSEAFF.

The chain recombines TRBV2 with TRBJ1-2; 12 bases agree with TRBD1. The CDR3 is 16 amino acids. V shed 5 bases, J shed 7 bases, and the junction held 11 bases outside the gene matches. Germline loops: CDR1 SNHLY, CDR2 FYNNEI. DNA of the CDR3: TGTGCCAGCAGTACTCTCCCGGGACAGGGGGCGGGTGGCTACACCTTC. Amino acid sequence: CASSTLPGQGAGGYTF.

V usage is TRBV7-9 and J usage is TRBJ2-5, with D uncertain. The ends were cut back, 7 bases at V and 0 bases at J, with 3 bases in the middle. Looked up from germline, CDR1 is SEHNR and CDR2 is FQNEAQ (reference sequence). This CDR3 is 11 amino acids long. The chain's CDR3 is CASTDQETQYF. As DNA, the CDR3 is TGTGCCAGCACGGACCAAGAGACCCAGTACTTC.

The rearrangement joins TRBV4-1 to TRBJ2-1; the D gene is possibly TRBD1 (5 bases). From germline, CDR1 is MGHRA and CDR2 YSYEKL. This CDR3 is 14 amino acids long. The V end was cut by 6 bases, the J end by 4 bases, with 13 bases between. CDR3 in DNA: TGCGCCAGCAGAGGGCAGGGAATTTACAATGAGCAGTTCTTC. This codes for CASRGQGIYNEQFF.

The rearrangement uses TRBV5-4 and TRBJ2-3; D gene uncertain. Germline lookup yields CDR1 SGHNT and CDR2 YYREEE (reference sequence). The CDR3 length is 13 residues. Trimming removed 4 bases from V and 1 base from J, with 7 bases in between. For the CDR3, the DNA is TGTGCCAGCAGCCCCCCTGGCACAGATACGCAGTATTTT. Residues: CASSPPGTDTQYF.

This chain links TRBV18 with TRBJ1-3, with D possibly TRBD1 on 6 matching bases. The CDR3 is made up of 17 amino acids. Germline V lookup: CDR1 KGHSH, CDR2 LQKENI. V was trimmed by 6 bases and J by 1 base, leaving 19 bases between them. In DNA form, the CDR3 reads TGTGCCAGCTCTCCTGCCGCGACAAGGGGGTCTGGAAACACCATATATTTT. The encoded protein is CASSPAATRGSGNTIYF.